Shown below are 10 T cell receptor beta chains from a single sample sequenced in a study of blood T cell repertoires in COVID-19. TCRdb's copy holds only in-frame clones and misses some; the assay was immunoSEQ multiplex PCR. The repertoire has almost 350,000 clones, around nine tenths of them found once; the top ten carry about 0.94%. Sequencing used PBMCs or T cells enriched from blood (not recorded which). These TCRs come from a woman in her 30s who had been exposed to COVID-19.

This chain connects TRBV6-6 to TRBJ2-5; 9 bases map to TRBD2. V gave up 6 bases and J gave up 4 bases; unmatched junction bases: 6. There are 14 residues in the CDR3. CDR1 MNHNY and CDR2 SVGAGI come from the germline V gene (reference sequence). The CDR3 loop is CASRGGLARETQYF. CDR3 coding DNA: TGTGCCAGCAGGGGGGGACTAGCTCGAGAGACCCAGTACTTC.

The chain combines TRBV6-5 with TRBJ2-1; D may be TRBD1 (6 bases). The germline V gene has CDR1 MNHEY and CDR2 SVGAGI. V lost 5 bases, J lost 8 bases, and 19 bases lay in between. This CDR3 spans 15 amino acids. The CDR3 coding sequence is TGTGCCAGCAGTCCGTGGGGGCGGGTTAGGTATGAGCAGTTCTTC. Its protein product is CASSPWGRVRYEQFF.

This clone was detected once. The J gene is TRBJ2-1, the V gene TRBV7-9; 12 bases are shared with TRBD2. CDR1 is SEHNR, CDR2 FQNEAQ, per germline (reference sequence). V lost 2 bases, J lost 6 bases, and 5 bases stayed unmatched. This CDR3 comprises 16 residues. The CDR3 DNA is TGTGCCAGCAGCTTAAATCTAGCGGGAGGGCTCAATGAGCAGTTCTTC. Translation gives CASSLNLAGGLNEQFF.

The chain recombines TRBV15 with TRBJ2-7, with 10 positions matching TRBD1. Germline V gene sequence: CDR1 LNHNV, CDR2 YYDKDF (reference sequence). This CDR3 has 14 amino acids. Trimming removed 9 bases from V and 2 bases from J; junction bases left unmatched: 7. CDR3 DNA sequence: TGTGCCACGACAGCGGGACAGGGGCCCTACGAGCAGTACTTC. Protein: CATTAGQGPYEQYF.

This rearrangement joins TRBV7-3 to TRBJ1-1, with 11 bases aligning to TRBD1. Germline V CDR1 and CDR2: SGHTA, FQGTGA. The CDR3 has 17 amino acids. V gave up 1 base and J gave up 4 bases; unmatched junction bases: 8. CDR3 bases: TGTGCCAGCAGCTTAAGCCCAGGACAGGGGGCCGGCACTGAAGCTTTCTTT. Translation: CASSLSPGQGAGTEAFF. Full variable domain (remainder filled in from reference TRBV7-3 and TRBJ1-1): GAGVSQTPSNKVTEKGKYVELRCDPISGHTALYWYRQSLGQGPEFLIYFQGTGAADDSGLPNDRFFAVRPEGSVSTLKIQRTERGDSAVYLCASSLSPGQGAGTEAFFGQGTRLTVV.

This rearrangement joins TRBV4-2 to TRBJ2-5; 7 nucleotides agree with TRBD2. Germline trimming cut 1 base from V and 2 bases from J; bases unmatched to any gene: 1. The CDR3 covers 14 residues. The germline V gene encodes CDR1 LGHNA and CDR2 YNFKEQ. CDR3 DNA: TGTGCCAGCAGCCAAGGGGGGGGTCAAGAGACCCAGTACTTC. Encoded protein: CASSQGGGQETQYF.

The gene calls are TRBV12-3 or TRBV12-4 and TRBJ2-5, with D possibly matching TRBD2 (5 bases). V was clipped by 4 bases and J by 7 bases, with 13 bases between them. The length of the CDR3 is 13 residues. This CDR3 reads CASSSGPEGTQYF. The CDR3 region has the DNA TGTGCCAGCAGTTCCGGACCCGAGGGGACCCAGTACTTC.

This sequence joins TRBV28 and TRBJ2-2, with D possibly TRBD1 on 5 matching bases. V lost 6 bases to trimming and J lost 1 base, with 9 bases between them. CDR1 is MDHEN and CDR2 is SYDVKM in the germline V gene. This CDR3 is 14 amino acids long. The CDR3 nucleotides are TGTGCCAGCAGGGTGCAGGGGAACACCGGGGAGCTGTTTTTT. This encodes CASRVQGNTGELFF.

The rearrangement joins TRBV27 to TRBJ2-5; possibly TRBD2 for D (6 bases). CDR1 is MNHEY and CDR2 is SMNVEV in the germline V gene (reference sequence). V was pared by 8 bases and J by 5 bases, with 18 bases between. There are 14 residues in the CDR3. CDR3 sequence (DNA): TGTGCCAGCGGGACTCTTGGGGGTCAGGAGACCCAGTACTTC. It codes for CASGTLGGQETQYF.

V and J are TRBV11-3 and TRBJ2-1; 7 nucleotides agree with TRBD2. This CDR3 comprises 19 residues. Per the germline V gene, CDR1 is SGHNT and CDR2 is YENEEA. Trimming took 1 base from V and 3 from J; bases not matched to a gene: 15. CDR3 DNA sequence: TGTGCCAGCAGCTTAGTCGGTTTGCGGGAGTTGTCCGTCTACAATGAGCAGTTCTTC. This translates into CASSLVGLRELSVYNEQFF. The full variable domain, completed using reference TRBV11-3 and TRBJ2-1, is EAGVVQSPRYKIIEKKQPVAFWCNPISGHNTLYWYLQNLGQGPELLIRYENEEAVDDSQLPKDRFSAERLKGVDSTLKIQPAELGDSAVYLCASSLVGLRELSVYNEQFFGPGTRLTVL.